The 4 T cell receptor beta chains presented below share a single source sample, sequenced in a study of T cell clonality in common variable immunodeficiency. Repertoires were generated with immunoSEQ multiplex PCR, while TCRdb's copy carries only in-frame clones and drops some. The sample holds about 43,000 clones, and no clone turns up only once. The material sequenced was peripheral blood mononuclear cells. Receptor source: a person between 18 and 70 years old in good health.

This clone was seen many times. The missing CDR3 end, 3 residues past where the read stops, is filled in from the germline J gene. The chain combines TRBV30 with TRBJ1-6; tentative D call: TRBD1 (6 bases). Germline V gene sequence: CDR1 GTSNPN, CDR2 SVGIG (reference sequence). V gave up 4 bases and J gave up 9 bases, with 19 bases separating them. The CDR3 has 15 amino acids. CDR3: CAWITTGSYGSPLHF. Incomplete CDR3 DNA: TGTGCCTGGATCACGACAGGCTCCTATGGTTCACCC.

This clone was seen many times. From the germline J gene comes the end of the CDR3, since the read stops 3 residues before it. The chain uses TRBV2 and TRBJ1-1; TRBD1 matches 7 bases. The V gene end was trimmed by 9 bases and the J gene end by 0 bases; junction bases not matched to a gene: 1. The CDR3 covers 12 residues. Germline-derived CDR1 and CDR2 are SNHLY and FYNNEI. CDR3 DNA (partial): TGTGCCAGGGGGACAGTGAACACTGAA. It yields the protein CARGTVNTE. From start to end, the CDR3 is CARGTVNTEAFF.

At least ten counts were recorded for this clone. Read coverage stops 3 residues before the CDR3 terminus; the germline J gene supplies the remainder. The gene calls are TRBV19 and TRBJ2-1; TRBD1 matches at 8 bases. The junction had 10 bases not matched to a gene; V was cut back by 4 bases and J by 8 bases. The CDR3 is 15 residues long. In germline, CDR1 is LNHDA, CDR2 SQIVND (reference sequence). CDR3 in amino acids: CASSTAGQGGYEQFF. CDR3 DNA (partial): TGTGCCAGTAGTACCGCCGGACAGGGTGGTTATGAG.

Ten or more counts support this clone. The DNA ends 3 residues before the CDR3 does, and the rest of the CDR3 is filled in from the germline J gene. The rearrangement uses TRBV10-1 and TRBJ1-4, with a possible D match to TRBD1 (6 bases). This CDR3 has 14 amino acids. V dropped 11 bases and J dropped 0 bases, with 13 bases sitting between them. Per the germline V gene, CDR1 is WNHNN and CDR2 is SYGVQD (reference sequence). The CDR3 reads CAGGGGTTNEKLFF. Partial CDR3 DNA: TGCGCCGGCGGAGGGGGTACAACTAATGAAAAA.